The clone carrying this TCR beta chain was detected once. This specimen belongs to a study of blood T cell repertoires in COVID-19. In the authors' methods: Using reference gene primer amplification, nucleated cell counts were estimated. The assay was immunoSEQ multiplex PCR, and TCRdb's table has in-frame clones only and misses some. V and J calls and clone size follow that table, whereas D and trimming were derived from the DNA. The table records fewer than 150,000 clones, about four fifths of them present only once. There are 11 residues in the CDR3. Germline V gene sequence: CDR1 LNHDA, CDR2 SQIVND (reference sequence). V lost 5 bases to trimming and J lost 3 bases, with 4 bases between them.

The chain is built from TRBV19 and TRBJ1-2, with D unresolved. The sample taken for sequencing was peripheral blood. This TCR was sampled from a woman in her forties or fifties with acute or convalescent COVID-19. CDR3 in DNA: TGTGCCAGTAGTTCCGACTATGGCTACACCTTC. This gives the protein CASSSDYGYTF.